These T cell receptor beta chains were read from a single sample in a study of regulatory T cells in long-lasting Graves disease. TCRdb reprocessed the multiplex PCR reads with MiXCR, giving one entry per CDR3 protein. The sample records a few hundred thousand distinct CDR3 sequences, 10% to 15% being singletons. These data also featured in a second study, about T cells in Graves' hyperthyroidism and ophthalmopathy.

The material sequenced was peripheral blood mononuclear cells (PBMCs), taken at new diagnosis, from a patient treated with antithyroid drugs. These receptors originate from a woman aged 18-29 years with Graves disease. CDR3s include the opening cysteine and the closing phenylalanine or tryptophan. The D gene is left open where the match is weak. Some rows have no size entry. The others give once, few or many, or a class for an expanded clone.

J gene,V gene,clone size,D gene,CDR3 DNA,CDR3 protein
TRBJ2-7,TRBV20-1,.,TRBD2,TGCAGTGCTAGACGAGGCGGCGGGAGTTCCGAGCAGTACTTC,CSARRGGGSSEQYF
TRBJ1-2,TRBV12-5,many,.,TGTGCTAGTGGTTTGGAACAGCACTATGGCTACACCTTC,CASGLEQHYGYTF
TRBJ2-6,TRBV20-1,many,.,TGCAGTGCTAGATCGGGCTCTGGGGCCAACGTCCTGACTTTC,CSARSGSGANVLTF
TRBJ1-6,TRBV20-1,.,.,TGCAGTGCTAGAGATCGGGGACTAGGCGGGTCCTATAATTCACCCCTCCACTTT,CSARDRGLGGSYNSPLHF
TRBJ1-5,TRBV6-1,many,.,TGTGCCACCTCCTTGCCCCGCGGTCAGCCCCAGCATTTT,CATSLPRGQPQHF
TRBJ2-3,TRBV2,many,.,TGTGCCAACTCCAAGGACACAAACACAGATACGCAGTATTTT,CANSKDTNTDTQYF
TRBJ1-1,TRBV9,.,.,TGTGCCAGCAGCGTAGAACCCAGGAACACTGAAGCTTTCTTT,CASSVEPRNTEAFF
TRBJ2-5,TRBV12-3/TRBV12-4,few,.,TGTGCCAGCACCGGTGAGACGAGTCGAGAGACCCAGTACTTC,CASTGETSRETQYF
TRBJ1-2,TRBV24-1,many,TRBD1,TGTGCCACCAGTTCCGTCACAGGGGGCAGAGATGGCTACACCTTC,CATSSVTGGRDGYTF
TRBJ1-5,TRBV28,many,TRBD1,TGTGCCAGCAGACCTAACCCCGGCGGGACAGGGTCTGGCAATCAGCCCCAGCATTTT,CASRPNPGGTGSGNQPQHF
TRBJ1-2,TRBV7-3,many,.,TGTGCCAGCAGCTTAGATGGGGAGAACTATGGCTACACCTTC,CASSLDGENYGYTF
TRBJ2-5,TRBV18,few,TRBD1,TGTGCCAGCTCACCACCCGGGACAGTCGAACAAGAGACCCAGTACTTC,CASSPPGTVEQETQYF
TRBJ1-2,TRBV14,.,.,TGTGCCAGCAGCCCCTCGGCGGCCTATGGCTACACCTTC,CASSPSAAYGYTF
TRBJ2-7,TRBV28,many,.,TGTGCCAGCAGCCCCAGGGGATTTTCCCCTTACGAGCAGTACTTC,CASSPRGFSPYEQYF
TRBJ2-1,TRBV14,few,.,TGTGCCAGCAGCCAAGCAGGGCGGTATATGGACAATGAGCAGTTCTTC,CASSQAGRYMDNEQFF
TRBJ2-5,TRBV4-1,.,.,TGCGCCAGCAGCCAAGTCAGTCAAGAGACCCAGTACTTC,CASSQVSQETQYF
TRBJ1-4,TRBV27,.,.,TGTGCCAGCAGTTTAGGAAGCGGGACATCTGAAAAACTGTTTTTT,CASSLGSGTSEKLFF
TRBJ1-6,TRBV6-2/TRBV6-3,many,.,TGTGCCAGCTCGGAACGGAGCCGCCTTTATAATTCACCCCTCCACTTT,CASSERSRLYNSPLHF
TRBJ1-3,TRBV2,.,TRBD1,TGTGCCCGTTCAACAGGGGACTCTGGAAACACCATATATTTT,CARSTGDSGNTIYF
TRBJ1-2,TRBV3-1,.,TRBD1,TGTGCCAGCAGCCAAGCTCACGACAGGGGGCGGAGCTACACCTTC,CASSQAHDRGRSYTF
TRBJ1-1,TRBV7-8,many,.,TGTGCCAGCAGCTGGGACGCAGCGGACACTGAAGCTTTCTTT,CASSWDAADTEAFF
TRBJ1-1,TRBV24-1,many,.,TGTGCCACCAGTGACCCCCGGGCTGGGAGCACTGAAGCTTTCTTT,CATSDPRAGSTEAFF
TRBJ1-5,TRBV4-1,many,.,TGCGCCAGCAGCCAAGGGGTTAAGGATCAGCCCCAGCATTTT,CASSQGVKDQPQHF
TRBJ2-1,TRBV4-3,.,.,TGCGCCAGCAGCCAAGCCCCCGCAGGGCAGGACGGGGAGCAGTTCTTC,CASSQAPAGQDGEQFF
TRBJ1-1,TRBV10-3,many,TRBD1,TGTGCCATCAGTGAGGGTAGGGCAGGGGGCACTGAAGCTTTCTTT,CAISEGRAGGTEAFF
TRBJ1-1,TRBV7-9,many,TRBD1,TGTGCCAGCAGCCCAGGGGGAGAACTTGAAGCTTTCTTT,CASSPGGELEAFF
TRBJ2-2,TRBV29-1,few,TRBD2,TGCAGCGTTGCACTAGCGGGGCTCACCGGGGAGCTGTTTTTT,CSVALAGLTGELFF
TRBJ1-2,TRBV7-2,many,.,TGTGCCAGCAGCATAGACGTCAGGGGCCGGCGGGGCTACACCTTC,CASSIDVRGRRGYTF
TRBJ1-2,TRBV28,few,.,TGTGCCGGCATGAGTAACTATGGCTACACCTTC,CAGMSNYGYTF
TRBJ2-1,TRBV7-9,.,.,TGTGCCAGCAGCTTGGAGTGGGGGCGATACAATGAGCAGTTCTTC,CASSLEWGRYNEQFF
TRBJ2-1,TRBV24-1,.,TRBD2,TGTGCCACCAGTGATATGGCTAGCGGTGAGCAGTTCTTC,CATSDMASGEQFF
TRBJ2-7,TRBV28,many,TRBD2,TGTGCCAGCAGTTTATCCGGGACTACCTCGGAGCAGTACTTC,CASSLSGTTSEQYF
TRBJ1-1,TRBV6-2/TRBV6-3,many,.,TGTGCCAGCAGGCCGCAGGGAGGGGGCACTGAAGCTTTCTTT,CASRPQGGGTEAFF
TRBJ2-5,TRBV7-9,many,.,TGTGCCAGCAGCAGAAATGGGGTACAAGAGACCCAGTACTTC,CASSRNGVQETQYF
TRBJ1-4,TRBV11-2,.,.,TGTGCCAGCAGCTTACTAAGGGTGACTAATGAAAAACTGTTTTTT,CASSLLRVTNEKLFF
TRBJ2-3,TRBV7-9,.,TRBD2,TGTGTCAGCAGCTCCCCACTAGCGGGGAGGGATACGCAGTATTTT,CVSSSPLAGRDTQYF
TRBJ2-2,TRBV9,.,.,TGTGCCAGCAGCTCCAGGGCCGGGGAGCTGTTTTTT,CASSSRAGELFF
TRBJ2-3,TRBV20-1,many,.,TGCAGTGCTCGGACCCGATACGGCACAGATACGCAGTATTTT,CSARTRYGTDTQYF
TRBJ2-1,TRBV27,few,TRBD2,TGTGCCAGCAGTTCCTCCCCAGCGGGGTACAATGAGCAGTTCTTC,CASSSSPAGYNEQFF
TRBJ2-3,TRBV6-1,few,.,TGTGCCAGCGGCAGTGTTGGGGGGGGGAAAAACAGGGCAGATACGCAGTATTTT,CASGSVGGGKNRADTQYF
TRBJ1-5,TRBV20-1,many,.,TGCAGTGCTACCCTCGGAGGATATAGCAATCAGCCCCAGCATTTT,CSATLGGYSNQPQHF
TRBJ2-1,TRBV20-1,.,.,TGCAGTGCTAGACCTGGACAGTATAATGAGCAGTTCTTC,CSARPGQYNEQFF
TRBJ2-7,TRBV6-1,many,.,TGTGCCAGCAGCCGAACATATACCTACGAGCAGTACTTC,CASSRTYTYEQYF
TRBJ2-1,TRBV7-9,many,TRBD1,TGTGCCAGCAGCTTAGGGCCGACAGGGTCCAATGAGCAGTTCTTC,CASSLGPTGSNEQFF
TRBJ2-2,TRBV12-3/TRBV12-4,.,.,TGTGCCAGCAGTTTACAACAGGCGGGATCACGGAACACCGGGGAGCTGTTTTTT,CASSLQQAGSRNTGELFF
TRBJ2-7,TRBV28,many,TRBD1,TGTGCCAGCAGTTCCATAGACAGGGCAGAATACTACGAGCAGTACTTC,CASSSIDRAEYYEQYF